This T cell receptor beta chain was retrieved from a study of radiotherapy plus CTLA-4 blockade in lung cancer. The wider study: Disease control was seen in approximately 29% of patients, objective responses in 15% to 20%. Study-wide points: Expansion of tumor-derived TCR clones was observed in blood after radiotherapy plus ipilimumab. Together with interferon-beta, which increased in serum after radiation, early dynamic changes in blood T cell clones were reportedly the best predictors of response.

Details on this clone: Its antigen is still unknown.

TCRdb keeps only in-frame clones here, not all; method: immunoSEQ multiplex PCR. The sample contains roughly 97,000 clones, 65% to 75% of which appear only once. Chemo-refractory metastatic non-small-cell lung cancer patients were treated with focal radiation plus CTLA-4 blockade with ipilimumab. The CDR3 consists of 13 residues. Germline V gene lookup returns CDR1 PRHDT and CDR2 FYEKMQ (reference sequence). With 1 base removed from V and 4 bases from J, the gap between germline ends came to 8 bases. This sample comprised peripheral blood, obtained from a patient treated with radiotherapy plus ipilimumab. This receptor was identified in a human donor with non-small cell lung cancer who had a partial response to radiotherapy plus ipilimumab. Some clones in this sample may be carry-over from other donors' samples. V gene TRBV13 combines with J gene TRBJ2-7; no reliable D call. In nucleotides, the CDR3 is TGTGCCAGCAGCTTAGCAGCGAGATACGAGCAGTACTTC. Protein: CASSLAARYEQYF.